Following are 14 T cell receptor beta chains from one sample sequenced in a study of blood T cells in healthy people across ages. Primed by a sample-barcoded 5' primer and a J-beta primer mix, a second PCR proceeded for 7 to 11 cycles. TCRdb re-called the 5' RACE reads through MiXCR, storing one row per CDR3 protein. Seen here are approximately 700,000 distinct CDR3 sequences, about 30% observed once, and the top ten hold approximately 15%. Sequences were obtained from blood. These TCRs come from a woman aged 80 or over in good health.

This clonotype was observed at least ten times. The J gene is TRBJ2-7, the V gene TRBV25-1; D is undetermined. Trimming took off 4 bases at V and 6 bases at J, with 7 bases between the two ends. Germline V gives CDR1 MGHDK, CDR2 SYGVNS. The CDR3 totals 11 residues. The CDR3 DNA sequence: TGTGCCAGCAGTGCTCGGGTCGAGCAGTACTTC. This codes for CASSARVEQYF.

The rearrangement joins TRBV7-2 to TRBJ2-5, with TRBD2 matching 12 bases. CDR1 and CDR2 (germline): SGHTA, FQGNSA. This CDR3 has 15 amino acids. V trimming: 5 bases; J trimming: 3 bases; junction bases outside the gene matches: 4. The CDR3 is CASSLTSGRKETQYF. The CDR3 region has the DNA TGTGCCAGCAGCCTGACTAGCGGGAGAAAAGAGACCCAGTACTTC.

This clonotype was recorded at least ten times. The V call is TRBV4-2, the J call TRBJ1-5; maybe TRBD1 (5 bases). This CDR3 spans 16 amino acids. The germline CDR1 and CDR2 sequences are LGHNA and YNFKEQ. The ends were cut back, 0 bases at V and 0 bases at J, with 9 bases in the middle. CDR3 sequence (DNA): TGTGCCAGCAGCCAAGATTTGACAGTTAGCAATCAGCCCCAGCATTTT. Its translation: CASSQDLTVSNQPQHF.

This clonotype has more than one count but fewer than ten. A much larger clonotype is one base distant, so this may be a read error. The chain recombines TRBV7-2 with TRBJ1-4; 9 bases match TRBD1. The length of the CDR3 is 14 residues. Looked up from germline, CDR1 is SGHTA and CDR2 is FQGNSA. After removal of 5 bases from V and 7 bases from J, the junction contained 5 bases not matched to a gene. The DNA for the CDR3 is TGTGCCAGCAGCCAACTGGGACAGGGTGAAAAACTGTTTTTT. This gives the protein CASSQLGQGEKLFF.

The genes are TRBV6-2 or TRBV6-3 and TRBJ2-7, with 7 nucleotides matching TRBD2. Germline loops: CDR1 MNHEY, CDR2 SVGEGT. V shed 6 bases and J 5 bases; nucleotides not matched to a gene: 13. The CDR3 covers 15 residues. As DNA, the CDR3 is TGTGCCAGCAGATCAAATGAACGGACTAGTAACGAGCAGTACTTC. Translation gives CASRSNERTSNEQYF.

CDR3 nucleotides: TGTGCCAGCAGTGCAAAGCCGAAGGTAGCGGGGGGGCCCTACAATGAGCAGTTCTTC. Translating gives CASSAKPKVAGGPYNEQFF. This chain connects TRBV6-1 to TRBJ2-1; 11 bases align to TRBD2. Germline CDR1 reads MNHNS; CDR2 reads SASEGT. J lost 2 bases, V lost 4 bases, and 13 bases had no gene match. The CDR3 is 19 amino acids.

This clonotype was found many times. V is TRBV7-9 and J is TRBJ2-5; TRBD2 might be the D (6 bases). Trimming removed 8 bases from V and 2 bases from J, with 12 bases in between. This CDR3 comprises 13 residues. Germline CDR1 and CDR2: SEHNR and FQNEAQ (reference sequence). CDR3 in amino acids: CASGGGSQETQYF. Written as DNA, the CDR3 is TGTGCCAGCGGGGGAGGCAGTCAAGAGACCCAGTACTTC. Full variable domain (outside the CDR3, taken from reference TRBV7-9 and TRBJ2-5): DTGVSQNPRHKITKRGQNVTFRCDPISEHNRLYWYRQTLGQGPEFLTYFQNEAQLEKSRLLSDRFSAERPKGSFSTLEIQRTEQGDSAMYLCASGGGSQETQYFGPGTRLLVL.

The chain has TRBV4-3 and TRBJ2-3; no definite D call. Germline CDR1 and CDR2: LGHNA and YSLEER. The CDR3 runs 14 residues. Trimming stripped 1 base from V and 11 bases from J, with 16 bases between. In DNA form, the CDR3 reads TGCGCCAGCAGCCAAGTGGCCCCGACGGATGTGCAGTATTTT. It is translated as CASSQVAPTDVQYF.

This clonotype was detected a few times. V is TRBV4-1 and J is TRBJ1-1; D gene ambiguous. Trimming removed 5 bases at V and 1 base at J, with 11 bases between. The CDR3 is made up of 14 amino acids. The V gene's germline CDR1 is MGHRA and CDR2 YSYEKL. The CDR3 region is CASSGVWGNTEAFF. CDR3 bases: TGCGCCAGCAGCGGTGTCTGGGGGAACACTGAAGCTTTCTTT.

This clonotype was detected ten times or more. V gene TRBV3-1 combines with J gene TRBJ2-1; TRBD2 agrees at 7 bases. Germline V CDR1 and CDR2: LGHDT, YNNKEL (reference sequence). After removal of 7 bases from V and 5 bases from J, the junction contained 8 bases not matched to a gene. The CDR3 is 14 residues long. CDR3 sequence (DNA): TGTGCCAGCAACAACGGGGGGAAACACAATGAGCAGTTCTTC. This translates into CASNNGGKHNEQFF.

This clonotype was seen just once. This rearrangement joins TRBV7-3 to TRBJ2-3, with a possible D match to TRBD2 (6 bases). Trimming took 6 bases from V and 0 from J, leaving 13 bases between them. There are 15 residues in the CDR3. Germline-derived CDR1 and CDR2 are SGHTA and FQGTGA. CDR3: CASRQHGTSTDTQYF. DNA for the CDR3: TGTGCCAGCAGACAGCACGGGACTAGCACAGATACGCAGTATTTT.

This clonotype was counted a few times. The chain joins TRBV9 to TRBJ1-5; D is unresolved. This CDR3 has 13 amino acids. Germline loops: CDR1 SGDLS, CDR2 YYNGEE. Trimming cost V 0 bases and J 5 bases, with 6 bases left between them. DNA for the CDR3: TGTGCCAGCAGCGTAGCCAGCGATCAGCCCCAGCATTTT. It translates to CASSVASDQPQHF.

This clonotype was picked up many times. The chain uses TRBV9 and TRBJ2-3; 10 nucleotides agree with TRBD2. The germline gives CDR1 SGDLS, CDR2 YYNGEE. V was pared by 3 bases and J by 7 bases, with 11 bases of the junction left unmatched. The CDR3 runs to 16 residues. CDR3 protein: CASSAFSGGLRNTQYF. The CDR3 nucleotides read TGTGCCAGCAGCGCCTTTAGCGGGGGGTTGAGGAATACGCAGTATTTT.

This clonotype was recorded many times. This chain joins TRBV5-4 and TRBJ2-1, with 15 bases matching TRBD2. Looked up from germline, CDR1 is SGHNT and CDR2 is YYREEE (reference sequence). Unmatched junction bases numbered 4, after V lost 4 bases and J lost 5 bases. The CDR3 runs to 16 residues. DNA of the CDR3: TGTGCCAGCAGCGGGACTAGCGGGGGGCCCAACAATGAGCAGTTCTTC. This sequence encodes CASSGTSGGPNNEQFF.